Below, 12 T cell receptor beta chains from the same sample are listed, as sequenced in a study of neurological immune-mediated disorders. MiXCR, applied by TCRdb to the 5' RACE reads, yields one record per CDR3 protein. This table has around 68,000 distinct CDR3 sequences, approximately 4.2% appearing once. Material for sequencing was PBMCs. All receptors come from a man aged 50-60 years with multiple sclerosis.

To note about this clonotype: Just one base apart from a much larger clone, this may be a read error. Here the CDR3 DNA reads TGCGCCAGCAGTACCATAGTTGGCACCGGGGAGCTGTTTTTT. This gives the protein CASSTIVGTGELFF. V gene TRBV10-2 combines with J gene TRBJ2-2; no definite D call. Trimming took off 5 bases at V and 4 bases at J, with 11 bases between the two ends. The germline V gene encodes CDR1 WSHSY and CDR2 SAAADI. The CDR3 runs to 14 residues.

The table lists this clonotype with many counts. The V gene is TRBV5-1, the J gene TRBJ1-1; 7 nucleotides line up with TRBD1. The CDR3 contains 13 residues. CDR1 is SGHRS, CDR2 YFSETQ, per germline. V was pared by 6 bases and J by 4 bases, with 6 bases of the junction left unmatched. The CDR3 region has the DNA TGCGCCAGCAAAAGGGGGCCAGCCACTGAAGCTTTCTTT. Translated: CASKRGPATEAFF.

The rearrangement uses TRBV12-3 or TRBV12-4 and TRBJ1-5; D unclear. This CDR3 has 14 residues. With 0 bases removed from V and 6 bases from J, the gap between germline ends came to 9 bases. CDR3 amino acids: CASSLAEGTQPQHF. CDR3 nucleotide sequence: TGTGCCAGCAGTTTAGCGGAGGGCACTCAGCCCCAGCATTTT.

Many counts were recorded for this clonotype. V gene TRBV5-1 combines with J gene TRBJ1-4, with TRBD1 matching 11 bases. Germline lookup yields CDR1 SGHRS and CDR2 YFSETQ. After removal of 3 bases from V and 8 bases from J, the junction contained 9 bases not matched to a gene. This CDR3 comprises 16 residues. The CDR3 protein is CASSSGTGGIGEKLFF. CDR3 sequence (DNA): TGCGCCAGCAGCTCCGGGACAGGGGGGATCGGGGAAAAACTGTTTTTT.

Many counts were recorded for this clonotype. This chain connects TRBV24-1 to TRBJ2-7; D may be TRBD1 (5 bases). V lost 2 bases and J 2 bases, leaving 9 bases between the germline ends. Per the germline V gene, CDR1 is KGHDR and CDR2 is SFDVKD. CDR3 size: 14 residues. CDR3 DNA: TGTGCCACCAGTGATTCCAGGGTTCCCTACGAGCAGTACTTC. Amino acids: CATSDSRVPYEQYF.

This clonotype was recorded at least ten times. The chain employs TRBV5-1 and TRBJ2-3; D not certain. The V end was cut by 0 bases, the J end by 0 bases, with 8 bases between. Germline CDR1 reads SGHRS; CDR2 reads YFSETQ. The CDR3 is 15 amino acids. The CDR3 DNA reads TGCGCCAGCAGCTTGGGGGAATTCAGCACAGATACGCAGTATTTT. Protein: CASSLGEFSTDTQYF. The variable domain in full, with the rest retrieved from reference TRBV5-1 and TRBJ2-3, is KAGVTQTPRYLIKTRGQQVTLSCSPISGHRSVSWYQQTPGQGLQFLFEYFSETQRNKGNFPGRFSGRQFSNSRSEMNVSTLELGDSALYLCASSLGEFSTDTQYFGPGTRLTVL.

This clonotype appeared many times. V and J are TRBV27 and TRBJ2-1; perhaps D is TRBD1 or TRBD2 (5 bases each). Germline V CDR1 and CDR2: MNHEY, SMNVEV (reference sequence). The CDR3 sequence is 14 residues long. Trimming removed 5 bases from V and 3 bases from J, with 11 bases in between. The CDR3 here is CASSVWGSYNEQFF. The CDR3, as DNA: TGTGCCAGCAGTGTGTGGGGGAGCTACAATGAGCAGTTCTTC.

This clonotype was seen at least ten times. This chain uses TRBV4-1 with TRBJ1-5, with 10 bases aligning to TRBD1. J lost 5 bases, V lost 1 base, and 20 bases had no gene match. There are 21 residues in the CDR3. Germline V lookup: CDR1 MGHRA, CDR2 YSYEKL. The CDR3: CASSQVSLGAPGQGLDQPQHF. The CDR3 DNA reads as TGCGCCAGCAGCCAAGTCTCTTTGGGGGCGCCGGGACAGGGGTTAGATCAGCCCCAGCATTTT.

This clonotype appeared many times. The CDR3 DNA reads as TGTGCCAGCAGTTACGAACTAGCGGGGGGGCCCGGTGATACGCAGTATTTT. Translated: CASSYELAGGPGDTQYF. This rearrangement joins TRBV6-5 to TRBJ2-3; 13 bases are a match to TRBD2. The CDR3 contains 17 residues. In germline, CDR1 is MNHEY, CDR2 SVGAGI. After removal of 2 bases from V and 6 bases from J, the junction contained 8 bases not matched to a gene.

This clonotype was found a few times. The chain links TRBV4-1 to TRBJ2-7, with no clear D. The CDR3 totals 14 residues. Between the trimmed V and J ends, which lost 1 base and 6 bases, there was a span of 13 bases. Germline V gene data show CDR1 as MGHRA and CDR2 as YSYEKL. DNA of the CDR3: TGCGCCAGCAGCCAAGGTCCAACCCAGCTCGAGCAGTACTTC. Its protein is CASSQGPTQLEQYF.

In its sample, this clonotype was seen many times. The V call is TRBV12-3 or TRBV12-4, the J call TRBJ2-7; D may be TRBD2 (5 bases). V was cut by 6 bases and J by 3 bases, with 15 bases left in between. CDR3 length: 14 amino acids. DNA for the CDR3: TGTGCCAGCAGCCGAGGTGCGGGCGACTACGAGCAGTACTTC. Translated: CASSRGAGDYEQYF.

This clonotype appeared many times. The V call is TRBV10-3, the J call TRBJ1-1; no reliable D call. CDR1 is ENHRY, CDR2 SYGVKD, per germline. V shed 0 bases and J shed 6 bases, with 8 bases lying between them. The CDR3 sequence is 13 residues long. The CDR3 protein is CAISESTLAEAFF. The CDR3 nucleotides are TGTGCCATCAGTGAGTCGACCTTGGCTGAAGCTTTCTTT.